The clone carrying this T cell receptor beta chain is medium-sized. This sample's time point: technical triplicate 3. The source of the sample is a study of neurological immune-mediated disorders. Germline V lookup: CDR1 SGHTA, CDR2 FQGNSA. With 5 bases removed from V and 11 bases from J, the gap between germline ends came to 11 bases. The CDR3 extends over 11 amino acids. With 10-nucleotide random UMIs included, cDNA was synthesized by 5'RACE. One entry per CDR3 protein results from TCRdb running MiXCR on the 5' RACE reads. The sample consists of around 47,000 distinct CDR3 sequences, about a fifth of them appearing once.

The V and J genes are TRBV7-2 and TRBJ2-3; D gene uncertain. This TCR was sampled from a man between 60 and 70 years old with HTLV-1-associated myelopathy (HAM/TSP). Sequencing input: PBMCs. The CDR3 DNA reads as TGTGCCAGCAGCCTGATAGTGGAGCAGTATTTT. It specifies CASSLIVEQYF.